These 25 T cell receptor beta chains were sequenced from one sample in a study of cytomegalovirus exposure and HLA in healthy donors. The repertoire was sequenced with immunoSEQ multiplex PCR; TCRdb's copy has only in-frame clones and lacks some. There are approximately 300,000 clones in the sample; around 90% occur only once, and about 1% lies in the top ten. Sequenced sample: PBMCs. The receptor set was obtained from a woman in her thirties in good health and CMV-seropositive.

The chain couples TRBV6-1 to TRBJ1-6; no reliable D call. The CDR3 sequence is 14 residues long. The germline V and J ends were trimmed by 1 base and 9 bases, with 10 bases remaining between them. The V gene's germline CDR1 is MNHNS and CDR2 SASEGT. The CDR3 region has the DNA TGTGCCAGCAGTGAAGTGGCAGCCATTTCACCCCTCCACTTT. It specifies CASSEVAAISPLHF.

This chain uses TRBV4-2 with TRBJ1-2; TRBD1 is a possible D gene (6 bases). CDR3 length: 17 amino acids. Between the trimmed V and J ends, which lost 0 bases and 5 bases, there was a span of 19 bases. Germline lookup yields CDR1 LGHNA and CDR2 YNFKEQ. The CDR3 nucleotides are TGTGCCAGCAGCCAAGATATGCGTGGCAGGGGTGGGTATGGCTACACCTTC. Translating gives CASSQDMRGRGGYGYTF.

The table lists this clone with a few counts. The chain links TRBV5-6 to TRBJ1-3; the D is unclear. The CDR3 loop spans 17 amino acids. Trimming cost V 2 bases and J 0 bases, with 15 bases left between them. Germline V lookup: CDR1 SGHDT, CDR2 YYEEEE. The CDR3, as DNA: TGTGCCAGCAGCTTTGCGGCGGGCCTGAGCTCTGGAAACACCATATATTTT. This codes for CASSFAAGLSSGNTIYF.

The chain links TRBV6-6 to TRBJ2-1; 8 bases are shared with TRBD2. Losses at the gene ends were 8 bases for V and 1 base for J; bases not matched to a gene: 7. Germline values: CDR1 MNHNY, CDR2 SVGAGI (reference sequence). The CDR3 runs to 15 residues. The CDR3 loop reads CASSSGGGSYNEQFF. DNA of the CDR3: TGTGCCAGCTCGTCGGGCGGGGGGTCCTACAATGAGCAGTTCTTC.

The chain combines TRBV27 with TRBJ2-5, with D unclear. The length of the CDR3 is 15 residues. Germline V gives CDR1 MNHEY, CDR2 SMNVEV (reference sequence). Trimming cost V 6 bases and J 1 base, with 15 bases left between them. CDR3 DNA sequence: TGTGCCAGCAGCCAGTCAGTGGAGCTCCAAGAGACCCAGTACTTC. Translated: CASSQSVELQETQYF.

The CDR3 sequence is CASSPPLDKNTEAFF. For the CDR3, the DNA is TGTGCCAGCAGTCCGCCCCTGGACAAGAACACTGAAGCTTTCTTT. V usage is TRBV28 and J usage is TRBJ1-1, with D tentatively TRBD1 (5 bases). Germline CDR1 MDHEN, CDR2 SYDVKM. The CDR3 covers 15 residues. V lost 5 bases and J lost 1, with 14 bases in between.

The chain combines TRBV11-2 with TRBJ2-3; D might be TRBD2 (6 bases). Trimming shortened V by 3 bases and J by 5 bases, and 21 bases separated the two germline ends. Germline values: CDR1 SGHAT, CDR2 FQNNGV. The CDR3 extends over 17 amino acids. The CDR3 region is CASSFSGVQRRVDTQYF. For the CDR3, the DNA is TGTGCCAGCAGCTTCTCGGGGGTCCAGCGAAGGGTAGATACGCAGTATTTT. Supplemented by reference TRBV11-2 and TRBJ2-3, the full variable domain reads EAGVAQSPRYKIIEKRQSVAFWCNPISGHATLYWYQQILGQGPKLLIQFQNNGVVDDSQLPKDRFSAERLKGVDSTLKIQPAKLEDSAVYLCASSFSGVQRRVDTQYFGPGTRLTVL.

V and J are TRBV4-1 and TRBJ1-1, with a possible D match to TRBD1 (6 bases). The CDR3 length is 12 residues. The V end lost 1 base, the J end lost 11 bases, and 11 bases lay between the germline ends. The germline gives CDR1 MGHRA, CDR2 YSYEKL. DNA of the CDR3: TGCGCCAGCAGCCAAGTGAGGGGGTACGCTTTCTTT. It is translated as CASSQVRGYAFF.

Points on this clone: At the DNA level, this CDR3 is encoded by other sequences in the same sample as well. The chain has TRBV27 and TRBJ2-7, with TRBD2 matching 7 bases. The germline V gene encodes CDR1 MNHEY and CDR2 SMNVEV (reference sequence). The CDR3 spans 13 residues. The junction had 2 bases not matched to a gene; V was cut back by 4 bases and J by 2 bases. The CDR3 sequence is CASSYGLAYEQYF. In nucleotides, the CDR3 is TGTGCCAGCAGTTACGGACTAGCCTACGAGCAGTACTTC.

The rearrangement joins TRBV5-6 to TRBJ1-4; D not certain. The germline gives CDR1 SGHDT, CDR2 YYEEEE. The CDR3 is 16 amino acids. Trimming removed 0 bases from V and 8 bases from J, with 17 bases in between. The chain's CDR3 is CASSLGALQSDEKLFF. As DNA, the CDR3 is TGTGCCAGCAGCTTGGGGGCCCTTCAGTCGGACGAAAAACTGTTTTTT.

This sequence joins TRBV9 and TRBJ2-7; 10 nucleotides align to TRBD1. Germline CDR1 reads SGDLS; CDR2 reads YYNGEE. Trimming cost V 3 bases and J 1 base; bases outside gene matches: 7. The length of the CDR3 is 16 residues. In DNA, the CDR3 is TGTGCCAGCAGCGACCCCGGGACAGGGGATTCCTACGAGCAGTACTTC. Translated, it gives CASSDPGTGDSYEQYF. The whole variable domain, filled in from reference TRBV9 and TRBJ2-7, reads DSGVTQTPKHLITATGQRVTLRCSPRSGDLSVYWYQQSLDQGLQFLIQYYNGEERAKGNILERFSAQQFPDLHSELNLSSLELGDSALYFCASSDPGTGDSYEQYFGPGTRLTVT.

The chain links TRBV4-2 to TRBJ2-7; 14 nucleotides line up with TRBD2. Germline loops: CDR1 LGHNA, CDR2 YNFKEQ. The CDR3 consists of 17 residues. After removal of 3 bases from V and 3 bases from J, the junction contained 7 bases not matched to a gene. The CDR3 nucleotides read TGTGCCAGCAGCCAGCTCACCGGGACTAGCGGGGGCTACGAGCAGTACTTC. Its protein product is CASSQLTGTSGGYEQYF.

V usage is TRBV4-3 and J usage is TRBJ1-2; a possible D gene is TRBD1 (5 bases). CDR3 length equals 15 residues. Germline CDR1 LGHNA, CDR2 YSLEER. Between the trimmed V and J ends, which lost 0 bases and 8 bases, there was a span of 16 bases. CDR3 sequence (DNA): TGCGCCAGCAGCCAAGACGGTGCAGGGTTCGTCGGCTACACCTTC. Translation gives CASSQDGAGFVGYTF.

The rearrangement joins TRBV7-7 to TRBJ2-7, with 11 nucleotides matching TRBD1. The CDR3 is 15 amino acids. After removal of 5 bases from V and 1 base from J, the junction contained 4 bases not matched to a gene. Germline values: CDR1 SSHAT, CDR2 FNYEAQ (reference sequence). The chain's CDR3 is CASSPGTGGSYEQYF. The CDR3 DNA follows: TGTGCCAGCAGCCCGGGGACAGGGGGATCCTACGAGCAGTACTTC.

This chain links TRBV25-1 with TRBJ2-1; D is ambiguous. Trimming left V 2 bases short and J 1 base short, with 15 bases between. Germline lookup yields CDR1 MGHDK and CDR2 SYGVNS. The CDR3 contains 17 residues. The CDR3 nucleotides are TGTGCCAGCAGTGAAATATGGTCTCCCGGGTCCTACAATGAGCAGTTCTTC. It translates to CASSEIWSPGSYNEQFF.

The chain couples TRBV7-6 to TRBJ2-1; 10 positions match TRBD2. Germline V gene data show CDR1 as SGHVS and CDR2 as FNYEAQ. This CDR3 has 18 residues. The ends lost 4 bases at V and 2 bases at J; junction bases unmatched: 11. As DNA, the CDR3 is TGTGCCAGCAGCTCCAGGGCGAGCGGGGGGGCTACCTACAATGAGCAGTTCTTC. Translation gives CASSSRASGGATYNEQFF.

This chain's CDR3 is CASSRPGTGSYEQYF. CDR3 coding DNA: TGTGCCAGCAGCCGTCCCGGGACAGGATCCTACGAGCAGTACTTC. The gene calls are TRBV14 and TRBJ2-7, with TRBD1 matching over 8 bases. Per germline, CDR1 SGHDN and CDR2 FVKESK. The CDR3 is 15 residues long. V gave up 4 bases and J gave up 1 base; unmatched junction bases: 6.

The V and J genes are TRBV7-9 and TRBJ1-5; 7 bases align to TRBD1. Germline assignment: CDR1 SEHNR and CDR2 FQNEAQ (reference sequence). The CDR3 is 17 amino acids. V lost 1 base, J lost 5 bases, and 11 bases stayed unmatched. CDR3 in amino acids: CASSLETGKEWDQPQHF. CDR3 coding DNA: TGTGCCAGCAGCTTAGAGACAGGGAAAGAATGGGATCAGCCCCAGCATTTT. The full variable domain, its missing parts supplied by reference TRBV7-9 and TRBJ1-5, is DTGVSQNPRHKITKRGQNVTFRCDPISEHNRLYWYRQTLGQGPEFLTYFQNEAQLEKSRLLSDRFSAERPKGSFSTLEIQRTEQGDSAMYLCASSLETGKEWDQPQHFGDGTRLSIL.

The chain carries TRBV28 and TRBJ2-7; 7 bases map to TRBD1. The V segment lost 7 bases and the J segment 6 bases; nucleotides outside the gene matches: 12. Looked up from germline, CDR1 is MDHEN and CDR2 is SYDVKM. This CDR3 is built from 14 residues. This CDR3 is CASTPARGRPEQYF. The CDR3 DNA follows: TGTGCCAGCACTCCAGCGAGGGGGCGGCCCGAGCAGTACTTC.

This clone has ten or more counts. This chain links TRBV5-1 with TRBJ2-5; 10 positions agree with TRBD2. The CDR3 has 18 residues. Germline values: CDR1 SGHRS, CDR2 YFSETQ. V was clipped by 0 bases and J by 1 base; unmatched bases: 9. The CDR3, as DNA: TGCGCCAGCAGCTTGGAATACCGTAGCGGGAGGACCCAAGAGACCCAGTACTTC. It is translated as CASSLEYRSGRTQETQYF.

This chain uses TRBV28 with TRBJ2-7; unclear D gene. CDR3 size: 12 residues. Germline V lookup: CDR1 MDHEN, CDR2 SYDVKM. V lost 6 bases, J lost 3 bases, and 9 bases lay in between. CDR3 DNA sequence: TGTGCCAGCAGCCAAGTGGGCTACGAGCAGTACTTC. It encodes CASSQVGYEQYF. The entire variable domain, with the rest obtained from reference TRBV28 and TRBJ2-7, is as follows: DVKVTQSSRYLVKRTGEKVFLECVQDMDHENMFWYRQDPGLGLRLIYFSYDVKMKEKGDIPEGYSVSREKKERFSLILESASTNQTSMYLCASSQVGYEQYFGPGTRLTVT.

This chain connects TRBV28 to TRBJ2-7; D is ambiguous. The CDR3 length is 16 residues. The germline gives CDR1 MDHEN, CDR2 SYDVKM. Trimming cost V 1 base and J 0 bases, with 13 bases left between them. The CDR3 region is CASSLLRRSSSYEQYF. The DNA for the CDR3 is TGTGCCAGCAGTTTATTGCGCAGGTCGAGCTCCTACGAGCAGTACTTC.

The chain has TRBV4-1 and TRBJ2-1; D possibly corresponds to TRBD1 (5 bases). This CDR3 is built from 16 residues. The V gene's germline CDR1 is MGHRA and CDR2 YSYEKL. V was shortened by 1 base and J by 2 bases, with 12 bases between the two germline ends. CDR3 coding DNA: TGCGCCAGCAGCCAAGGCAGGGCCCATACCTACAATGAGCAGTTCTTC. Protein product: CASSQGRAHTYNEQFF.

Written as DNA, the CDR3 is TGTGCCAGCAGTGAACGGGGGGACAGGGACTACGAGCAGTACTTC. This translates into CASSERGDRDYEQYF. The rearrangement uses TRBV6-1 and TRBJ2-7; 9 nucleotides match TRBD1. This CDR3 spans 15 amino acids. The V gene end was trimmed by 2 bases and the J gene end by 3 bases; junction bases not matched to a gene: 5. In germline, CDR1 is MNHNS, CDR2 SASEGT.

The DNA for the CDR3 is TGTGCCAGCAGCGTAGGCTTCAGGCTCCAAGAGACCCAGTACTTC. Its translation is CASSVGFRLQETQYF. This chain connects TRBV9 to TRBJ2-5; D unclear. Germline CDR1 and CDR2: SGDLS and YYNGEE. V lost 0 bases, J lost 1 base, and 10 bases lay in between. The CDR3 is 15 amino acids.